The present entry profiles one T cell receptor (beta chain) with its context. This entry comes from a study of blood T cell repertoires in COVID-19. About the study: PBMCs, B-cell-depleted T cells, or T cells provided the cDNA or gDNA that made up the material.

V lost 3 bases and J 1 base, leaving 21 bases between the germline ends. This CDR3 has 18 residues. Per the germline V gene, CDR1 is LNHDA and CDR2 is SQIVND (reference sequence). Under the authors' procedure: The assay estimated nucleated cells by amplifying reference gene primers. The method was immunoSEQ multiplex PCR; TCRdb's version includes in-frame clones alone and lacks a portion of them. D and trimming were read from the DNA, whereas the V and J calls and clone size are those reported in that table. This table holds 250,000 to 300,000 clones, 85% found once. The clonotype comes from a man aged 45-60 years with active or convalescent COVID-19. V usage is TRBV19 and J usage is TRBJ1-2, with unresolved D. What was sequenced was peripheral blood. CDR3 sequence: CASSIKHLKIQDNYGYTF. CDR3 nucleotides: TGTGCCAGTAGTATCAAGCATCTCAAGATCCAAGATAACTATGGCTACACCTTC.